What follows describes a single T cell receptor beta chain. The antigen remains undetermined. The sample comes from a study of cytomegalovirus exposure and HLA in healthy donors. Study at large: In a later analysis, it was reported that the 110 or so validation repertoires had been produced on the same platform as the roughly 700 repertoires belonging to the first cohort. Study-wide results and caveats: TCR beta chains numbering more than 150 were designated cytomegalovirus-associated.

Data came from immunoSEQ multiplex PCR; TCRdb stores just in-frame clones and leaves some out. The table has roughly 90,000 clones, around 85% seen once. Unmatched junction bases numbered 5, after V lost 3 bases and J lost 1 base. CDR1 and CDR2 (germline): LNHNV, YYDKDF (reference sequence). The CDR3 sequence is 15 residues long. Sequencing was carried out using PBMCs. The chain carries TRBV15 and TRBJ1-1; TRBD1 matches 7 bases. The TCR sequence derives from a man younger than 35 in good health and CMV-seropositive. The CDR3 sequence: CATSRDRRGNTEAFF. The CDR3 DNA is TGTGCCACCAGCAGGGACAGGCGGGGGAACACTGAAGCTTTCTTT. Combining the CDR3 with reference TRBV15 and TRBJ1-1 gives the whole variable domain DAMVIQNPRYQVTQFGKPVTLSCSQTLNHNVMYWYQQKSSQAPKLLFHYYDKDFNNEADTPDNFQSRRPNTSFCFLDIRSPGLGDTAMYLCATSRDRRGNTEAFFGQGTRLTVV.